One T cell receptor (beta chain) is described in this entry. The sample belongs to a study of blood T cell repertoires in COVID-19. Profiled with immunoSEQ multiplex PCR; TCRdb holds only in-frame clones, not every one. The sample consists of over 200,000 clones, approximately 88% of them appearing once. Germline CDR1 SNHLY, CDR2 FYNNEI. The CDR3 runs 14 residues. Trimming at V came to 8 bases and at J to 4 bases, leaving 8 bases not matched to a gene. The chain combines TRBV2 with TRBJ1-1; 9 bases agree with TRBD1. Material: peripheral blood. This TCR came from a man between 60 and 70 years old who had recovered from COVID-19. This chain's CDR3 is CASCQQGAVTEAFF. The CDR3 region has the DNA TGTGCCAGCTGTCAACAGGGGGCAGTCACTGAAGCTTTCTTT.